This T cell receptor beta chain comes out of a study of blood T cell repertoires in COVID-19. Study as a whole: COVID-19 samples, acute and convalescent, were from the United States, Italy and Spain.

Using immunoSEQ multiplex PCR, the repertoire was profiled, and TCRdb retains in-frame clones only, with some absent. This sample has fewer than 300,000 clones, with about nine tenths found just once. The study assigned cohorts using participant-reported clinical history. This CDR3 contains 17 residues. Germline V gene sequence: CDR1 SGHNT, CDR2 YYREEE (reference sequence). Unmatched junction bases numbered 8, after V lost 4 bases and J lost 3 bases. The sample taken for sequencing was PBMCs or T cells enriched from blood (not recorded which). This sequence originates from a woman aged 30 to 39 who had recovered from COVID-19. V and J are TRBV5-4 and TRBJ1-6, with 9 bases matching TRBD1. The CDR3 DNA sequence: TGTGCCAGCAGCCTGACAGGGGGGGCGAGCTATAATTCACCCCTCCACTTT. Translating it yields CASSLTGGASYNSPLHF.